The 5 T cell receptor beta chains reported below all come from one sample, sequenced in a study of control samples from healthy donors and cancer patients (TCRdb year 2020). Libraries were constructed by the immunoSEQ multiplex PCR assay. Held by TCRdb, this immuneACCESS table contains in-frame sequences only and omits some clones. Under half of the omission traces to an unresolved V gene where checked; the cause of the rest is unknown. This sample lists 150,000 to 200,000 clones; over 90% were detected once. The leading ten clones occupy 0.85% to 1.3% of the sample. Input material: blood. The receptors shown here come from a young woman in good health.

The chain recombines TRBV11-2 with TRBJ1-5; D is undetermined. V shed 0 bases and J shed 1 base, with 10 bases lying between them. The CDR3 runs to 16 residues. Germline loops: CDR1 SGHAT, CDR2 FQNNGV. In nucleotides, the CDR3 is TGTGCCAGCAGCTTAGATCTGTGGGCGAGCAATCAGCCCCAGCATTTT. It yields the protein CASSLDLWASNQPQHF.

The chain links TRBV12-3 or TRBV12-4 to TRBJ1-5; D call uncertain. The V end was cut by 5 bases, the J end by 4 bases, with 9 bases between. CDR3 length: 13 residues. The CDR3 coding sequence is TGTGCCAGCAGTGTCAACTCAAATCAGCCCCAGCATTTT. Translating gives CASSVNSNQPQHF.

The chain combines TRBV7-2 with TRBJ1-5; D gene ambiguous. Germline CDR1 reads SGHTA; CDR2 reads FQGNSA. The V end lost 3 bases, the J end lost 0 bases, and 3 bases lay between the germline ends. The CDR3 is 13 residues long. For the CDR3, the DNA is TGTGCCAGCAGCTTCTATAGCAATCAGCCCCAGCATTTT. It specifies CASSFYSNQPQHF. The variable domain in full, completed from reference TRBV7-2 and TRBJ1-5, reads GAGVSQSPSNKVTEKGKDVELRCDPISGHTALYWYRQSLGQGLEFLIYFQGNSAPDKSGLPSDRFSAERTGGSVSTLTIQRTQQEDSAVYLCASSFYSNQPQHFGDGTRLSIL.

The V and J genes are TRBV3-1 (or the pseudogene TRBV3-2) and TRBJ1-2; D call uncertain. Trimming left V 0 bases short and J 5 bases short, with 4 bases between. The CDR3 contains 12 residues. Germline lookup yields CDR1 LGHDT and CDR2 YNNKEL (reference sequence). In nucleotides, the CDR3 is TGTGCCAGCAGCCAAGACAGATATGGCTACACCTTC. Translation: CASSQDRYGYTF.

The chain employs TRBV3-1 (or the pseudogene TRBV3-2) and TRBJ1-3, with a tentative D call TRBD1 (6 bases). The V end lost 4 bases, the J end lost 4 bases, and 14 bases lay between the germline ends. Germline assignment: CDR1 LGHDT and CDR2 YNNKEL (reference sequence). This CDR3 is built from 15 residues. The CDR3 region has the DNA TGTGCCAGCAGCCTAACAGGGAGCGGGGGAAACACCATATATTTT. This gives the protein CASSLTGSGGNTIYF.